This T cell receptor (beta chain) is from a study of OX40 agonist ivuxolimab in advanced cancers. This clone has only a few counts. Profiled with immunoSEQ multiplex PCR; TCRdb holds only in-frame clones, not every one. The sample comprises nearly 85,000 clones, roughly 85% of which are singletons, and more than 0.75% rests with the top ten. In germline, CDR1 is MGHDK, CDR2 SYGVNS. There are 16 residues in the CDR3. Trimming removed 6 bases from V and 2 bases from J, with 16 bases in between. Sequencing was performed on CD4+ or CD8+ T cells sorted from blood, taken in a trial of the OX40 agonist ivuxolimab. The clonotype comes from an adult with an advanced solid tumor such as melanoma, head and neck, liver or kidney cancer. The chain couples TRBV25-1 to TRBJ2-2; D possibly matches TRBD1 or TRBD2 (5 bases each). CDR3 in DNA: TGTGCCAGCAGCTATAGATGGGGGAGTAACACCGGGGAGCTGTTTTTT. The encoded protein is CASSYRWGSNTGELFF.